A selection of T cell receptor beta chains follows, all from one sample in a study of blood T cell repertoires in COVID-19. Profiling relied on immunoSEQ multiplex PCR, and the TCRdb table lists in-frame clones only, not all of them. In the table there are fewer than 200,000 clones, over 80% of which are singletons. The sample consisted of peripheral blood. These TCRs come from a woman between 70 and 85 years old with acute or convalescent COVID-19. Both conserved end residues are part of each CDR3. A D gene is named only where the DNA matches it firmly. Size is omitted from some rows. Given values are once, few, many or a class for expanded clones.

CDR3 DNA,CDR3 protein,CDR3 length,V gene,clone size,D gene,J gene
TGTGCCAGCTCACCACCGGGGGGTTATACCTACGAGCAGTACTTC,CASSPPGGYTYEQYF,15,TRBV18,once,.,TRBJ2-7
TGCGCCAGCGCACCGGGTCATGAGAACACCGGGGAGCTGTTTTTT,CASAPGHENTGELFF,15,TRBV5-1,.,.,TRBJ2-2
TGTGCCACCAGGAGAGACAGGGAAACTTTCTTT,CATRRDRETFF,11,TRBV24-1,.,TRBD1,TRBJ1-1
TGTGCCACCTCGGACTGGAACACCGGGGAGCTGTTTTTT,CATSDWNTGELFF,13,TRBV19,.,.,TRBJ2-2
TGCGCCAGCAGCCACCCCCGGGGAAGATTAGATGGCTACACCTTC,CASSHPRGRLDGYTF,15,TRBV4-1,.,.,TRBJ1-2
TGTGCCAGCAGTACGCCAGAGAGAAGGGGAACCTACGAGCAGTACTTC,CASSTPERRGTYEQYF,16,TRBV27,.,.,TRBJ2-7
TGTGCCAGCAGCTTCGGGACAGGGTACACTGAAGCTTTCTTT,CASSFGTGYTEAFF,14,TRBV7-9,.,TRBD1,TRBJ1-1
TGTGCCAGCAGCCCTCACCTTAGCGGGAGCCCCTACGAGCAGTACTTC,CASSPHLSGSPYEQYF,16,TRBV7-2,.,TRBD2,TRBJ2-7
TGTGCCAGCAGCTATAGCGGGGGGGCGGAGACCCAGTACTTC,CASSYSGGAETQYF,14,TRBV5-5,.,TRBD2,TRBJ2-5
TGTGCCAGCAGCTTGGCCCGAAGGACAGGAGAGACCCAGTACTTC,CASSLARRTGETQYF,15,TRBV5-4,.,TRBD1,TRBJ2-5
TGTGCCAGCAGTTTAACAGCGGGGGGATACAATGAGCAGTTCTTC,CASSLTAGGYNEQFF,15,TRBV27,few,TRBD2,TRBJ2-1
TGCAGCGTCCGACAGGGTCGGGAGACCCAGTACTTC,CSVRQGRETQYF,12,TRBV29-1,.,TRBD1,TRBJ2-5
TGTGCCAGCAGCTTGGGGACAGCAGCTAACTATGGCTACACCTTC,CASSLGTAANYGYTF,15,TRBV5-5,few,.,TRBJ1-2
TGCGCCAGCAGCCAAGTTTCCAGGGACTATGGCTACACCTTC,CASSQVSRDYGYTF,14,TRBV4-3,.,.,TRBJ1-2
TGTGCCAGCAGCCAAGGGGGGGGACACTATGGCTACACCTTC,CASSQGGGHYGYTF,14,TRBV14,once,.,TRBJ1-2
TGCGCCAGCAGCTCGACTAGCGGGGGAGATACGCAGTATTTT,CASSSTSGGDTQYF,14,TRBV5-1,.,TRBD2,TRBJ2-3
TGTGCCAGCAGTGCCGCAGGGAGGTCCGGGGAGCTGTTTTTT,CASSAAGRSGELFF,14,TRBV6-2/TRBV6-3,few,.,TRBJ2-2
TGTGCCAGCAGCCCAATCCATCAAAACATTCAGTACTTC,CASSPIHQNIQYF,13,TRBV11-2,.,.,TRBJ2-4
TGTGCCAGCAGCTTTGCCCTCAAGCGGACCGGCCTCGAGCAGTACTTC,CASSFALKRTGLEQYF,16,TRBV7-2,.,.,TRBJ2-7
TGTGCCAGCAGCCCTAGGGGTGGAAACACCATATATTTT,CASSPRGGNTIYF,13,TRBV9,.,.,TRBJ1-3
TGTGCCAGCAGCGACCGGACTAGCCAGTACTTC,CASSDRTSQYF,11,TRBV5-4,.,TRBD2,TRBJ2-4
TGTGCCAGCAGTTTCGACAGGTCTGGGGAGCAGTACTTC,CASSFDRSGEQYF,13,TRBV12-3/TRBV12-4,once,.,TRBJ2-7
TGCAGTGCTAGTTTAAGAAGCGAAAAACTGTTTTTT,CSASLRSEKLFF,12,TRBV20-1,.,.,TRBJ1-4
TGTGCCTGGAGTGTAGGTGCGGTGCCCCGCGGGGAGCAGTTCTTC,CAWSVGAVPRGEQFF,15,TRBV30,.,.,TRBJ2-1
TGTGCCAGCAGCCAAGATTACGCTAGCGGGAGACTGGTCTACGAGCAGTACTTC,CASSQDYASGRLVYEQYF,18,TRBV3-1/TRBV3-2,.,TRBD2,TRBJ2-7
TGTGCCAGCAGCTTACAACCCTCCTTAGGGACAGGGTTGAACACTGAAGCTTTCTTT,CASSLQPSLGTGLNTEAFF,19,TRBV7-3,.,TRBD1,TRBJ1-1